This TCR beta chain was sequenced in a study of blood T cells in healthy people across ages. Study outcomes and limitations: Higher diversity and more naive CD4+ cells were features of long-lived donors, compared to aged donors. Significant beta diversity loss was already apparent by age approximately 40, declining roughly linearly. There was a strong correlation between TCR beta diversity and naive T cell percentage.

A sample-barcoded 5' primer and a J-beta primer mix were used in a second PCR of roughly 7 to 11 cycles. Individual samples furnished no less than 3 million CDR3-containing paired-end reads apiece. TCRdb re-derived calls from the 5' RACE reads in MiXCR, one entry per CDR3 protein. This sample has 850,000 or so distinct CDR3 sequences; more than 25% occur once, and the top ten carry approximately 15%. This clonotype was counted only a few times. Its target is unknown. This clonotype originated in a woman aged 80 or older in good health. Source material: blood.

For the CDR3, the DNA is TGTGCCAGCAGCCATTGGGACAGGTCCTACGAGCAGTACTTC. Amino acid sequence: CASSHWDRSYEQYF. This chain joins TRBV3-1 and TRBJ2-7; TRBD1 agrees at 8 bases. Looked up from germline, CDR1 is LGHDT and CDR2 is YNNKEL (reference sequence). There are 14 residues in the CDR3. The V segment lost 3 bases and the J segment 1 base; nucleotides outside the gene matches: 2.